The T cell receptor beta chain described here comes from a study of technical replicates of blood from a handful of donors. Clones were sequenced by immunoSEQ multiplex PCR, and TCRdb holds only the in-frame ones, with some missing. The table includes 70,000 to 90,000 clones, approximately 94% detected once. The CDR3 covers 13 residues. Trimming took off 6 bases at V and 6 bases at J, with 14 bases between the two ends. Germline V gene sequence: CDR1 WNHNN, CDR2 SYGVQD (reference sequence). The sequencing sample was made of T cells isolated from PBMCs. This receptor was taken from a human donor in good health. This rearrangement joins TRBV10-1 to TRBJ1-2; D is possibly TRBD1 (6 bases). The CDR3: CASSPVAGDGYTF. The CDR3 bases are TGCGCCAGCAGCCCGGTGGCAGGGGATGGCTACACCTTC.